This note documents a single T cell receptor beta chain sequence. Its antigen remains unidentified. Base qualities are not at hand, and no much larger clone is one base apart. The source of the sample is a study of blood T cell repertoires in COVID-19 (TCRdb year 2020). Background for the entire study: Samples covering the acute and convalescent phases of COVID-19 were provided by collaborators in the United States, Italy and Spain. The repertoires were released in a freely available public database intended as a resource for research on the immune response to SARS-CoV-2. The material from the prospective study consisted of cDNA or gDNA derived from T cells, B-cell-depleted T cells, or PBMCs. Nearly every sample came with metadata listing a de-identified subject ID, COVID-19 status, age in years and sex. Where available, HLA class I and class II types were obtained from metadata supplied by the sample provider rather than from assay-based typing. The dataset comprised deeply sampled blood TCRbeta repertoires from subjects exposed to, actively infected with, or recovered from COVID-19. The samples were drawn from the first 160 participants of the ongoing ImmuneRACE study and from 1,254 subjects provided by 6 global collaborators. The research as a whole found: The quantity of clinical and demographic metadata differed by source and by participant and was supplied without curation.

The CDR3 runs 15 amino acids, cysteine and phenylalanine included. Kept here is only the CDR3 DNA, which spans 45 bases and is read in frame from base 1. V is cut by 3 bases and J by 7 bases, and the space between the germline ends is 15 bases. CDR1 LNHDA and CDR2 SQIVND are derived from the germline V gene (reference sequence). The collaborating institutions used their own protocols to collect whole blood in K2EDTA tubes. Collaborator samples were shipped for TCRbeta analysis as frozen whole blood, isolated PBMCs, or DNA extracted from either sample type. TCRbeta CDR3 regions were amplified from genomic DNA by means of the immunoSEQ Assay, a bias-controlled multiplex PCR. The source study handled its data this way. Within the assay, amplification of reference gene primers was used to estimate how many nucleated cells each sample contained. To quantify the absolute abundance of each unique TCRbeta CDR3 rearrangement, sequence reads were collapsed and filtered. For each sample, productive Simpson clonality was calculated as the square root of Simpson's diversity index over productive rearrangements. As stored in TCRdb, this immuneACCESS dataset retains in-frame rearrangements with V and J assigned. A fraction of the clones does not appear; measured against another copy, unresolved V genes explain less than half of the discrepancy, and the remainder lacks a known reason. That table gives V, J and clone size, and the DNA gave D and trimming. The sample has some 350,000 clones on record, approximately 86% of them singletons. The leading ten clones occupy 2.5% to 3.5% of the sample.

The receptor's source is a human donor in a cohort sampled during active COVID-19. Sequencing was carried out using peripheral blood. This receptor chain uses TRBV19 and TRBJ2-2; confidence is insufficient to name the D gene. CDR3 loop: CASSIFSPIGGELFF. At the DNA level, the sequence is TGTGCCAGTAGTATTTTCTCCCCGATCGGCGGGGAGCTGTTTTTT. This CDR3, with the reference TRBV19 and TRBJ2-2 proteins standing in past its ends, gives the full variable domain DGGITQSPKYLFRKEGQNVTLSCEQNLNHDAMYWYRQDPGQGLRLIYYSQIVNDFQKGDIAEGYSVSREKKESFPLTVTSAQKNPTAFYLCASSIFSPIGGELFFGEGSRLTVL.